This T cell receptor beta chain was obtained from a study of shared clonotypes between healthy human individuals. About the research overall: Per donor, CD8 memory used one plate, CD8 naive used two, CD4 memory used three and CD4 naive used three.

V gave up 2 bases and J gave up 1 base; unmatched junction bases: 5. The germline gives CDR1 PRHDT, CDR2 FYEKMQ (reference sequence). CDR3 length: 16 amino acids. Repertoires were generated with immunoSEQ multiplex PCR, while TCRdb's copy carries only in-frame clones and drops some. The sample has approximately 88,000 clones; approximately 70% are singletons. This clone turned up a few times. No antigen is known for it. The study, taken as a whole, reports: The sampled material consisted only of blood, and tissue repertoires are likely to differ.

The TCR was taken from a man aged 25-45 years in good health. Sequenced sample: memory CD8+ T cells sorted from blood. Subset denoted: CD45RO+ cells pooled with CCR7-negative TemRA cells. The chain joins TRBV13 to TRBJ1-3; 7 positions match TRBD1. The CDR3: CASSLRQGRSGNTIYF. The CDR3 coding sequence is TGTGCCAGCAGCTTAAGACAGGGAAGGTCTGGAAACACCATATATTTT.